These 21 T cell receptor beta chains came from one sample sequenced in a study of CD8 T cells in ankylosing spondylitis. A single record per CDR3 protein comes from TCRdb applying MiXCR to the 5' RACE reads. The repertoire holds 30,000 to 40,000 distinct CDR3 sequences, with under 13% as singletons. Specimen: blood, either unsorted or a sorted T cell fraction (not recorded which). The receptors derive from a male donor with ankylosing spondylitis or in good health (not recorded which).

Many counts were recorded for this clonotype. The J gene is TRBJ2-3, the V gene TRBV5-8; TRBD2 aligns across 14 bases. The CDR3 length is 16 residues. V lost 4 bases and J lost 4; bases outside the gene matches: 5. Germline CDR1 is SGHTS and CDR2 is YDEGEE. The CDR3 here is CASSPGTSGRADTQYF. For the CDR3, the DNA is TGTGCCAGCAGCCCAGGGACTAGCGGGAGAGCAGATACGCAGTATTTT.

This clonotype is medium-sized. This chain joins TRBV20-1 and TRBJ2-5, with TRBD1 identical over 9 bases. Per germline, CDR1 DFQATT and CDR2 SNEGSKA (reference sequence). The V segment lost 5 bases and the J segment 5 bases; nucleotides outside the gene matches: 15. The CDR3 has 16 amino acids. The CDR3 sequence: CSAPDLFGQGIETQYF. Written as DNA, the CDR3 is TGCAGTGCTCCCGACTTATTCGGACAGGGGATTGAGACCCAGTACTTC.

The sample holds many counts of this clonotype. The rearrangement joins TRBV20-1 to TRBJ1-2; D might be TRBD1 (5 bases). V was cut by 5 bases and J by 4 bases, with 14 bases left in between. The germline V gene encodes CDR1 DFQATT and CDR2 SNEGSKA (reference sequence). CDR3 length: 13 residues. In DNA form, the CDR3 reads TGCAGTGCTCAGGGTGGTAGCAGCTATGGCTACACCTTC. The encoded protein is CSAQGGSSYGYTF.

This clonotype was counted ten times or more. The gene calls are TRBV1 and TRBJ2-3. TRBV1 is recorded as a pseudogene. CDR3 length: 13 amino acids. Here the CDR3 reads CTSSQDPADTQYF. DNA of the CDR3: TGCACCAGCAGCCAAGATCCAGCGGATACGCAGTATTTT.

Ten or more counts support this clonotype. The V gene is TRBV10-2, the J gene TRBJ1-2; 7 bases are shared with TRBD1. The CDR3 extends over 15 amino acids. With V trimmed by 9 bases and J by 5 bases, 15 bases remained unmatched. CDR1 and CDR2 from the germline V gene are WSHSY and SAAADI. The CDR3 DNA reads TGCGCCAGTCAACCCAATCCTCAGGGGGGGTATGGCTACACCTTC. Protein: CASQPNPQGGYGYTF.

This clonotype was counted many times. The J gene is TRBJ2-3, the V gene TRBV20-1; D gene unclear. V lost 0 bases and J 4 bases, leaving 5 bases between the germline ends. Germline CDR1 DFQATT, CDR2 SNEGSKA (reference sequence). The CDR3 consists of 12 residues. In DNA form, the CDR3 reads TGCAGTGCTAGAGATCCCCCAGATACGCAGTATTTT. It encodes CSARDPPDTQYF.

This clonotype was counted ten times or more. The chain has TRBV21-1 and TRBJ2-7; TRBD2, the table's D call, was not compared with the DNA. TRBV21-1 is shown as a pseudogene. This CDR3 is built from 18 residues. CDR3 sequence reads: CASRSGLAATFCSYEQYF. In DNA form, the CDR3 reads TGTGCCAGCCGCTCAGGTCTAGCGGCGACCTTCTGTTCCTACGAGCAGTACTTC.

This clonotype was seen ten or more times. The chain is built from TRBV7-9 and TRBJ2-4; D perhaps matches TRBD2 (5 bases). The CDR3 length is 14 residues. V was pared by 6 bases and J by 9 bases, with 18 bases between. The germline gives CDR1 SEHNR, CDR2 FQNEAQ (reference sequence). The CDR3 reads CASSPAGGWGIQYF. CDR3 nucleotides: TGTGCCAGCAGTCCCGCGGGTGGATGGGGCATTCAGTACTTC.

This clonotype was recorded at least ten times. The rearrangement links TRBV3-1 to TRBJ2-1; 11 nucleotides agree with TRBD2. There are 16 residues in the CDR3. Germline V lookup: CDR1 LGHDT, CDR2 YNNKEL (reference sequence). V lost 3 bases and J lost 7; bases outside the gene matches: 8. The CDR3 loop is CASSQRGTSGRNEQFF. CDR3 DNA: TGTGCCAGCAGCCAGCGGGGGACTAGCGGAAGGAATGAGCAGTTCTTC.

This clonotype was counted ten times or more. The chain joins TRBV7-9 to TRBJ2-7; D remains ambiguous. Trimming cost V 5 bases and J 6 bases, with 20 bases left between them. This CDR3 is built from 15 residues. Germline CDR1 is SEHNR and CDR2 is FQNEAQ (reference sequence). In DNA, the CDR3 is TGTGCCAGCAGCACCCGGCCACCAAATGGTTCCGAGCAGTACTTC. It is translated as CASSTRPPNGSEQYF. Full variable domain (outside the CDR3, taken from reference TRBV7-9 and TRBJ2-7): DTGVSQNPRHKITKRGQNVTFRCDPISEHNRLYWYRQTLGQGPEFLTYFQNEAQLEKSRLLSDRFSAERPKGSFSTLEIQRTEQGDSAMYLCASSTRPPNGSEQYFGPGTRLTVT.

This clonotype was observed at least ten times. The chain joins TRBV2 to TRBJ2-1, with 11 bases fitting TRBD2. Looked up from germline, CDR1 is SNHLY and CDR2 is FYNNEI. V dropped 1 base and J dropped 4; count of bases not matched to a gene: 0. The CDR3 spans 15 residues. The CDR3 region is CASSEGLAGYNEQFF. The DNA for the CDR3 is TGTGCCAGCAGTGAAGGACTAGCGGGGTACAATGAGCAGTTCTTC.

This clonotype was counted many times. The chain links TRBV19 to TRBJ2-3; 8 bases line up with TRBD2. V dropped 6 bases and J dropped 5; count of bases not matched to a gene: 13. Germline V gene sequence: CDR1 LNHDA, CDR2 SQIVND (reference sequence). The CDR3 is 16 residues long. The CDR3, as DNA: TGTGCCAGTAGCCACTCCCCAGCGGGAGCTATAGATACGCAGTATTTT. Protein product: CASSHSPAGAIDTQYF.

This clonotype was observed a few times. Here the CDR3 reads CASATSGHPNTGELFF. CDR3 sequence (DNA): TGTGCCAGCGCGACTAGCGGGCACCCGAACACCGGGGAGCTGTTTTTT. The chain is built from TRBV7-9 and TRBJ2-2, with 10 bases identical to TRBD2. The CDR3 length is 16 residues. The V gene's germline CDR1 is SEHNR and CDR2 FQNEAQ (reference sequence). V was clipped by 8 bases and J by 0 bases; unmatched bases: 6. Combining the CDR3 with reference TRBV7-9 and TRBJ2-2 gives the whole variable domain DTGVSQNPRHKITKRGQNVTFRCDPISEHNRLYWYRQTLGQGPEFLTYFQNEAQLEKSRLLSDRFSAERPKGSFSTLEIQRTEQGDSAMYLCASATSGHPNTGELFFGEGSRLTVL.

In this sample, this clonotype turned up many times. The V gene is TRBV20-1, the J gene TRBJ1-2; 7 bases match TRBD1. The CDR3 loop spans 12 amino acids. Germline values: CDR1 DFQATT, CDR2 SNEGSKA (reference sequence). Trimming removed 6 bases from V and 2 bases from J; junction bases left unmatched: 3. The CDR3 reads CSAKTGNYGYTF. DNA of the CDR3: TGCAGTGCCAAGACAGGGAACTATGGCTACACCTTC.

Many counts were recorded for this clonotype. This rearrangement joins TRBV19 to TRBJ2-2; weak D call: TRBD2 (5 bases). V was pared by 3 bases and J by 5 bases, with 10 bases between. The CDR3 is made up of 14 amino acids. Germline V gives CDR1 LNHDA, CDR2 SQIVND (reference sequence). Here the CDR3 DNA reads TGTGCCAGTAGTATTCGGGGAAGAACCGGGGAGCTGTTTTTT. Its translation is CASSIRGRTGELFF.

Many counts were recorded for this clonotype. CDR3 in amino acids: CASSLAVATRGDQPQHF. Written as DNA, the CDR3 is TGTGCCAGCAGCTTAGCGGTGGCAACGCGAGGGGATCAGCCCCAGCATTTT. V and J are TRBV7-8 and TRBJ1-5, with TRBD1 as a possible D gene (5 bases). The CDR3 spans 17 residues. With 0 bases removed from V and 5 bases from J, the gap between germline ends came to 17 bases. From germline, CDR1 is SGHVS and CDR2 FQNEAQ.

CDR3 sequence (DNA): TGCGCCAGCAGCGGACCTCCGGGACTAGCGGTTAGCTCCTACGAGCAGTACTTC. Amino acid sequence: CASSGPPGLAVSSYEQYF. V and J are TRBV5-1 and TRBJ2-7; 11 bases are shared with TRBD2. V lost 4 bases to trimming and J lost 0 bases; unmatched junction nucleotides: 12. Germline V CDR1 and CDR2: SGHRS, YFSETQ. The length of the CDR3 is 18 residues.

This clonotype was picked up many times. CDR3 nucleotide sequence: TGCAGCGTTGACAGCGGGATTCAGTACTTC. Its protein is CSVDSGIQYF. The rearrangement joins TRBV29-1 to TRBJ2-4, with TRBD2 as a possible D gene (6 bases). Trimming stripped 3 bases from V and 10 bases from J, with 7 bases between. The CDR3 consists of 10 residues. Germline V gives CDR1 SQVTM, CDR2 ANQGSEA.

In this sample, this clonotype turned up many times. The J gene is TRBJ2-2, the V gene TRBV5-6, with no clear D. The V gene lost 0 bases and the J gene lost 4 bases, with 4 bases spanning the gap. The CDR3 has 13 residues. CDR1 and CDR2 from the germline V gene are SGHDT and YYEEEE. CDR3 sequence: CASSLATTGELFF. For the CDR3, the DNA is TGTGCCAGCAGCTTGGCGACCACCGGGGAGCTGTTTTTT.

This clonotype showed up many times. The V and J genes are TRBV25-1 and TRBJ2-7, with D maybe TRBD1 (5 bases). Germline-derived CDR1 and CDR2 are MGHDK and SYGVNS. This CDR3 is 16 amino acids long. Trimming removed 7 bases from V and 0 bases from J, with 19 bases in between. The CDR3 protein is CASTKNGAGSSYEQYF. The CDR3 DNA sequence: TGTGCCAGCACCAAAAATGGGGCAGGATCCTCCTACGAGCAGTACTTC.

This clonotype was counted many times. This chain links TRBV7-6 with TRBJ1-3, with 10 positions matching TRBD1. Germline-derived CDR1 and CDR2 are SGHVS and FNYEAQ. With 4 bases clipped from V and 7 bases from J, the junction kept 4 bases outside the gene matches. CDR3 length equals 14 residues. The CDR3 sequence is CASSSRDRGNTIYF. CDR3 nucleotides: TGTGCCAGCAGCTCCCGGGACAGGGGCAACACCATATATTTT.